This T cell receptor beta chain was retrieved from a study of blood T cell repertoires in COVID-19. Study information: Spain, Italy and the United States supplied samples that represented acute and convalescent COVID-19.

Sequencing was performed with immunoSEQ multiplex PCR; in TCRdb, only in-frame clones are kept and a portion is missing. The data show some 150,000 clones, with 70% to 90% seen just once and 1% to 1.5% held by the top ten. The TCR was taken from a man aged 60-69 years who had recovered from COVID-19. The sequenced sample consisted of peripheral blood.

CDR3 nucleotide sequence: TGCGCCAGCAGCTCCCAGGGGAGGGGCGGTTCGGAGACCCAGTACTTC. Protein: CASSSQGRGGSETQYF. The genes are TRBV4-1 and TRBJ2-5, with a tentative D call TRBD2 (7 bases). Germline CDR1 and CDR2: MGHRA and YSYEKL. V was pared by 5 bases and J by 5 bases, with 21 bases between. The length of the CDR3 is 16 residues.